The 26 T cell receptor beta chains below were found in one sample sequenced in a study of T-cell memory formation after mild COVID-19. MiXCR was run by TCRdb on the 5' RACE reads, yielding one entry per CDR3 protein. The table lists about 110,000 distinct CDR3 sequences, over 15% of them singletons, with around 5.1% in the top ten. The source material was PBMCs or a T cell subset sorted from them (not recorded which). Every receptor here comes from a man younger than 35 who had mild COVID-19 (a few samples of this study predate the infection). Cell type and time point are not known.

The rearrangement links TRBV6-5 to TRBJ2-5, with 12 bases aligning to TRBD1. CDR1 and CDR2 from the germline V gene are MNHEY and SVGAGI. J gave up 5 bases and V 5 bases, and 9 bases lay outside the gene matches. CDR3 length: 16 amino acids. In DNA form, the CDR3 reads TGTGCCAGCAGTCCGGGACAGGGGGCGCGTAGGGAGACCCAGTACTTC. Translated, it gives CASSPGQGARRETQYF.

The rearrangement links TRBV15 to TRBJ1-6; D perhaps matches TRBD1 (5 bases). This CDR3 has 14 amino acids. Germline V gene data show CDR1 as LNHNV and CDR2 as YYDKDF (reference sequence). Trimming shortened V by 9 bases and J by 3 bases, and 12 bases separated the two germline ends. The DNA of the CDR3 is TGTGCCACTCGCGGGGGGGGCTATAATTCACCCCTCCACTTT. This encodes CATRGGGYNSPLHF.

This clonotype was detected a few times. The CDR3 loop is CASSPRGTSGGETQYF. CDR3 coding DNA: TGTGCCAGCTCACCACGTGGGACTAGCGGGGGGGAGACCCAGTACTTC. J is TRBJ2-5 and V is TRBV18; 15 nucleotides line up with TRBD2. The V and J ends lost 1 base and 5 bases, in that order; junction bases with no gene match: 2. The CDR3 totals 16 residues. Germline V gene sequence: CDR1 KGHSH, CDR2 LQKENI.

This clonotype came up a few times. The chain combines TRBV12-3 or TRBV12-4 with TRBJ2-3; 10 nucleotides line up with TRBD2. This CDR3 is 17 amino acids long. J lost 1 base, V lost 8 bases, and 12 bases had no gene match. DNA for the CDR3: TGTGCCAGCGGGGGGCCCGCTAGCGGGGGTCGCACAGATACGCAGTATTTT. It translates to CASGGPASGGRTDTQYF.

The chain joins TRBV6-2 or TRBV6-3 to TRBJ1-2, with TRBD1 as a possible D gene (6 bases). The CDR3 is 15 residues long. Germline lookup yields CDR1 MNHEY and CDR2 SVGEGT. Trimming removed 7 bases from V and 0 bases from J, with 15 bases in between. The CDR3 DNA sequence: TGTGCCAGCAACTGGGACACGAAGTCTAACTATGGCTACACCTTC. Protein product: CASNWDTKSNYGYTF.

This clonotype was seen a handful of times. This chain uses TRBV14 with TRBJ2-3; 10 bases agree with TRBD1. The V and J ends lost 0 bases and 4 bases, in that order; junction bases with no gene match: 7. The CDR3 extends over 17 amino acids. Germline V CDR1 and CDR2: SGHDN, FVKESK. The CDR3 DNA follows: TGTGCCAGCAGCCAAGATCTCAGGACAGGGGGATCAGATACGCAGTATTTT. Translation: CASSQDLRTGGSDTQYF.

The chain joins TRBV16 to TRBJ2-2, with 10 nucleotides matching TRBD2. The V gene's germline CDR1 is KGHSY and CDR2 FQNENV. Trimming took 2 bases from V and 1 from J; bases not matched to a gene: 1. There are 16 residues in the CDR3. CDR3 loop: CASSQGLAVNTGELFF. DNA for the CDR3: TGTGCCAGCAGCCAAGGACTAGCGGTGAACACCGGGGAGCTGTTTTTT. Supplemented by reference TRBV16 and TRBJ2-2, the full variable domain reads GEEVAQTPKHLVRGEGQKAKLYCAPIKGHSYVFWYQQVLKNEFKFLISFQNENVFDETGMPKERFSAKCLPNSPCSLEIQATKLEDSAVYFCASSQGLAVNTGELFFGEGSRLTVL.

The chain recombines TRBV12-3 or TRBV12-4 with TRBJ2-7; TRBD2 might be the D (7 bases). V lost 6 bases, J lost 4 bases, and 19 bases lay in between. This CDR3 has 15 amino acids. The CDR3 bases are TGTGCCAGCAGCCGAGGGGGGGGAATTGGTTACGAGCAGTACTTC. It translates to CASSRGGGIGYEQYF.

This chain joins TRBV18 and TRBJ2-7; D is undetermined. The V end was cut by 2 bases, the J end by 5 bases, with 13 bases between. Germline CDR1 KGHSH, CDR2 LQKENI. There are 14 residues in the CDR3. The CDR3 DNA is TGTGCCAGCTCACCAATGGCAGTGGTGGACGAGCAGTACGTC. It yields the protein CASSPMAVVDEQYV.

This clonotype came up a few times. The chain carries TRBV7-2 and TRBJ2-7; 8 bases are a match to TRBD1. Germline CDR1 and CDR2: SGHTA and FQGNSA. The CDR3 covers 15 residues. V shed 7 bases and J 4 bases; nucleotides not matched to a gene: 12. The CDR3 sequence: CASNGQGANRYEQYF. CDR3 coding DNA: TGTGCCAGCAATGGGCAGGGGGCGAATCGGTACGAGCAGTACTTC.

This clonotype was found a few times. The chain links TRBV5-1 to TRBJ2-7; possible D gene TRBD1, 6 bases. The ends were cut back, 0 bases at V and 5 bases at J, with 9 bases in the middle. The CDR3 runs to 13 residues. Germline V gives CDR1 SGHRS, CDR2 YFSETQ. The CDR3 nucleotides read TGCGCCAGCAGCTTGGTGGGACACCACGAGCAGTACTTC. This encodes CASSLVGHHEQYF.

The CDR3 reads CASSPPGGGTDTQYF. The CDR3 DNA reads TGTGCCAGCAGCCCACCGGGGGGGGGCACAGATACGCAGTATTTT. The gene calls are TRBV5-4 and TRBJ2-3, with TRBD2 matching 8 bases. Germline assignment: CDR1 SGHNT and CDR2 YYREEE (reference sequence). The CDR3 has 15 amino acids. J was trimmed by 1 base and V by 4 bases; bases with no gene match: 5.

This clonotype occurred a few times. The chain has TRBV7-2 and TRBJ1-5, with 7 nucleotides matching TRBD1. Germline CDR1 and CDR2: SGHTA and FQGNSA. Germline trimming cut 5 bases from V and 4 bases from J; bases unmatched to any gene: 8. The CDR3 consists of 15 residues. The CDR3 region has the DNA TGTGCCAGCAGCGGGCAGGGGGGGGCAAATCAGCCCCAGCATTTT. It yields the protein CASSGQGGANQPQHF.

In nucleotides, the CDR3 is TGTGCCAGCAGACCGGACCCGAACACCGGGGAGCTGTTTTTT. It encodes CASRPDPNTGELFF. The J gene is TRBJ2-2, the V gene TRBV5-4, with unresolved D. V dropped 5 bases and J dropped 0 bases, with 8 bases sitting between them. The CDR3 has 14 amino acids. CDR1 is SGHNT, CDR2 YYREEE, per germline (reference sequence).

The table lists this clonotype with a few counts. This chain uses TRBV29-1 with TRBJ1-1, with D unresolved. The CDR3 runs 12 residues. CDR1 is SQVTM, CDR2 ANQGSEA, per germline. Trimming left V 3 bases short and J 3 bases short, with 8 bases between. The CDR3 nucleotides read TGCAGCGTTGATGACGGGCACACTGAAGCTTTCTTT. Translation: CSVDDGHTEAFF.

The V call is TRBV12-3 or TRBV12-4, the J call TRBJ1-1; the D gene is possibly TRBD1 (6 bases). The CDR3 has 12 amino acids. V lost 6 bases and J lost 8, with 13 bases in between. The DNA for the CDR3 is TGTGCCAGCAGAAACGGAGACAGGGAAGCTTTCTTT. Translated, it gives CASRNGDREAFF.

CDR3 DNA: TGTGCCAGCAGTCGAGGACAGGGGGCTCTGGAATTCGGAGAGACCCAGTACTTC. This codes for CASSRGQGALEFGETQYF. The chain links TRBV6-6 to TRBJ2-5; 11 nucleotides line up with TRBD1. Germline assignment: CDR1 MNHNY and CDR2 SVGAGI (reference sequence). With 5 bases clipped from V and 4 bases from J, the junction kept 15 bases outside the gene matches. This CDR3 spans 18 amino acids.

The rearrangement joins TRBV5-6 to TRBJ2-2; the D gene is possibly TRBD1 (5 bases). This CDR3 has 16 residues. Germline-derived CDR1 and CDR2 are SGHDT and YYEEEE. Deletions cut 4 bases from V and 3 bases from J, with 16 bases between. This chain's CDR3 is CASSPPLTVHTGELFF. CDR3 in DNA: TGTGCCAGCAGCCCGCCGCTGACAGTCCACACCGGGGAGCTGTTTTTT.

This clonotype was seen only a few times. The CDR3 sequence: CASSRPGGVGNTIYF. The CDR3 DNA reads as TGTGCCAGCAGCCGTCCTGGAGGAGTTGGAAACACCATATATTTT. The rearrangement joins TRBV7-2 to TRBJ1-3; D unresolved. Per the germline V gene, CDR1 is SGHTA and CDR2 is FQGNSA. The CDR3 covers 15 residues. Trimming pared 5 bases from V and 3 bases from J, leaving 14 bases between.

This clonotype was seen repeatedly, ten times or more. The chain links TRBV6-6 to TRBJ1-2; no reliable D call. With 2 bases removed from V and 6 bases from J, the gap between germline ends came to 13 bases. Per the germline V gene, CDR1 is MNHNY and CDR2 is SVGAGI (reference sequence). The CDR3 is 14 amino acids. The CDR3 reads CASSYVQALDGYTF. CDR3 nucleotide sequence: TGTGCCAGCAGTTACGTTCAGGCCCTAGATGGCTACACCTTC.

The V call is TRBV9, the J call TRBJ2-1; 9 bases match TRBD2. Losses at the gene ends were 4 bases for V and 7 bases for J; bases not matched to a gene: 6. Germline V gene lookup returns CDR1 SGDLS and CDR2 YYNGEE. The CDR3 is made up of 14 amino acids. The CDR3 sequence is CASSTSGGLNEQFF. In DNA form, the CDR3 reads TGTGCCAGCAGCACCAGCGGGGGGCTGAATGAGCAGTTCTTC. Full variable domain (remainder filled in from reference TRBV9 and TRBJ2-1): DSGVTQTPKHLITATGQRVTLRCSPRSGDLSVYWYQQSLDQGLQFLIQYYNGEERAKGNILERFSAQQFPDLHSELNLSSLELGDSALYFCASSTSGGLNEQFFGPGTRLTVL.

The chain links TRBV5-1 to TRBJ2-2; TRBD1 might be the D (6 bases). Per germline, CDR1 SGHRS and CDR2 YFSETQ. The CDR3 is made up of 15 amino acids. V was clipped by 1 base and J by 7 bases, with 14 bases between them. The CDR3 DNA reads TGCGCCAGCAGCTTGTTGCAGGGGCATGGCGGGGAGCTGTTTTTT. Translated, it gives CASSLLQGHGGELFF.

The chain combines TRBV7-9 with TRBJ1-2, with D possibly TRBD1 on 6 matching bases. The CDR3 extends over 15 amino acids. Trimming took off 5 bases at V and 4 bases at J, with 17 bases between the two ends. Looked up from germline, CDR1 is SEHNR and CDR2 is FQNEAQ (reference sequence). The CDR3 region is CASSQNLRGIYGYTF. The CDR3 DNA follows: TGTGCCAGCAGCCAAAACCTCAGGGGTATCTATGGCTACACCTTC.

The chain couples TRBV28 to TRBJ1-2; unclear D gene. Trimming removed 5 bases from V and 3 bases from J, with 22 bases in between. Germline values: CDR1 MDHEN, CDR2 SYDVKM. The CDR3 totals 17 residues. CDR3 protein: CASSPPGPPYPYYGYTF. CDR3 coding DNA: TGTGCCAGCAGTCCACCGGGCCCTCCCTATCCGTACTATGGCTACACCTTC.

The sample holds a few counts of this clonotype. This sequence joins TRBV12-3 or TRBV12-4 and TRBJ2-3; D assignment may be TRBD1 or TRBD2 (5 bases each). The CDR3 is 14 amino acids. Trimming removed 6 bases from V and 5 bases from J, with 15 bases in between. The CDR3 DNA reads TGTGCCAGCAGCCGAGGGGTGGGGCGAGATACGCAGTATTTT. Its protein product is CASSRGVGRDTQYF.

This clonotype turned up a few times. The chain links TRBV6-5 to TRBJ1-1, with D tentatively TRBD1 (5 bases). Germline CDR1 is MNHEY and CDR2 is SVGAGI. This CDR3 region has 13 residues. V shed 2 bases and J shed 3 bases, with 7 bases lying between them. CDR3 region: CASSYRGDTEAFF. As DNA, the CDR3 is TGTGCCAGCAGTTACCGGGGGGACACTGAAGCTTTCTTT.